What follows describes a single T cell receptor beta chain. Trimming stripped 6 bases from V and 4 bases from J, with 21 bases between. Looked up from germline, CDR1 is MNHNY and CDR2 is SVGAGI (reference sequence). This CDR3 has 16 amino acids. The data are from a study of cytomegalovirus exposure and HLA in healthy donors. The PCR employed 60 Vbeta primers together with 13 Jbeta primers. Clones were sequenced by immunoSEQ multiplex PCR, and TCRdb holds only the in-frame ones, with some missing. This table has approximately 100,000 clones, roughly 80% appearing once. The specimen was PBMCs. This clonotype originated in a man aged 60 to 69 in good health and CMV-seronegative. The rearrangement links TRBV6-6 to TRBJ1-1; D is undetermined. CDR3 nucleotides: TGTGCCAGCAGCCCTGCCTATGTAGGATCGGGCACTGAAGCTTTCTTT. This gives the protein CASSPAYVGSGTEAFF.